Below, 10 T cell receptor beta chains from the same sample are listed, as sequenced in a study of blood T cell repertoires in COVID-19. Data came from immunoSEQ multiplex PCR; TCRdb stores just in-frame clones and leaves some out. This sample yields approximately 300,000 clones, of which around 85% are seen a single time; around 4.2% belongs to the top ten. Sequencing input: peripheral blood. These receptors originate from a woman in her 50s with active or convalescent COVID-19.

The chain links TRBV7-9 to TRBJ2-1, with 8 bases that match TRBD2. CDR3 size: 15 residues. V lost 3 bases, J lost 8 bases, and 9 bases stayed unmatched. The germline V gene has CDR1 SEHNR and CDR2 FQNEAQ (reference sequence). The CDR3 sequence: CASSFPGGSLDEQFF. The CDR3 coding sequence is TGTGCCAGCAGCTTTCCGGGGGGGAGTTTGGATGAGCAGTTCTTC.

This rearrangement joins TRBV7-2 to TRBJ2-3; TRBD2 matches 10 bases. CDR1 is SGHTA, CDR2 FQGNSA, per germline. The CDR3 totals 16 residues. V lost 7 bases, J lost 3 bases, and 10 bases stayed unmatched. The CDR3 loop is CASKPGSSGGTDTQYF. CDR3 DNA sequence: TGTGCCAGCAAACCGGGGAGTAGCGGGGGGACAGATACGCAGTATTTT.

This chain links TRBV28 with TRBJ2-7, with 9 bases matching TRBD2. The J segment lost 6 bases and the V segment lost 7 bases, leaving 10 bases of the junction unmatched. This CDR3 region has 14 residues. CDR1 MDHEN and CDR2 SYDVKM come from the germline V gene. The CDR3 nucleotides are TGTGCCAGCACTCAGGGCGGGGGGGTACGCGAGCAGTACTTC. Translation gives CASTQGGGVREQYF.

The rearrangement joins TRBV5-1 to TRBJ1-6, with unresolved D. CDR1 and CDR2 from the germline V gene are SGHRS and YFSETQ. The CDR3 runs 17 residues. Trimming cost V 0 bases and J 7 bases, with 17 bases left between them. This chain's CDR3 is CASSLAPLGLLNSPLHF. In DNA form, the CDR3 reads TGCGCCAGCAGCTTGGCCCCTTTAGGACTTTTAAATTCACCCCTCCACTTT.

This clone was seen only a few times. The chain couples TRBV5-1 to TRBJ2-1, with 8 bases aligning to TRBD2. The junction had 13 bases not matched to a gene; V was cut back by 1 base and J by 10 bases. The CDR3 loop spans 16 amino acids. Per the germline V gene, CDR1 is SGHRS and CDR2 is YFSETQ. CDR3 sequence: CASSLSPSGSLTEQFF. CDR3 coding DNA: TGCGCCAGCAGCTTGAGCCCTAGCGGGTCCTTGACGGAGCAGTTCTTC.

V is TRBV6-5 and J is TRBJ2-7; D not resolved. The CDR3 consists of 13 residues. Germline CDR1 and CDR2: MNHEY and SVGAGI. V was clipped by 5 bases and J by 4 bases, with 12 bases between them. CDR3 coding DNA: TGTGCCAGCAGTCGAACTCAATCATACGAGCAGTACTTC. Protein sequence: CASSRTQSYEQYF.

The chain recombines TRBV6-4 with TRBJ2-1, with D possibly being TRBD2 (5 bases). V shed 6 bases and J shed 4 bases, with 19 bases lying between them. CDR1 MRHNA and CDR2 SNTAGT come from the germline V gene. There are 16 residues in the CDR3. The CDR3 coding sequence is TGTGCCAGCAGCCCCCGCCCGGGCGGGCGTTACAATGAGCAGTTCTTC. Its protein is CASSPRPGGRYNEQFF.

CDR3 bases: TGCGCCAGCAGCTTTACGACAGGGGGCCTTGAGCAGTTCTTC. It encodes CASSFTTGGLEQFF. J is TRBJ2-1 and V is TRBV5-1, with 10 bases aligning to TRBD1. Germline V CDR1 and CDR2: SGHRS, YFSETQ. The CDR3 has 14 amino acids. Trimming took 2 bases from V and 9 from J; bases not matched to a gene: 5.

The chain has TRBV7-9 and TRBJ2-7; possible D gene TRBD1, 6 bases. The V end lost 5 bases, the J end lost 0 bases, and 14 bases lay between the germline ends. Per the germline V gene, CDR1 is SEHNR and CDR2 is FQNEAQ (reference sequence). The CDR3 has 15 amino acids. The CDR3 is CASSPDRTLSYEQYF. The CDR3 bases are TGTGCCAGCAGCCCCGACAGGACGCTCTCCTACGAGCAGTACTTC.

The gene calls are TRBV27 and TRBJ1-4; TRBD1 is a possible D gene (5 bases). The germline V and J ends were trimmed by 6 bases and 0 bases, with 11 bases remaining between them. The CDR3 loop spans 15 amino acids. Germline values: CDR1 MNHEY, CDR2 SMNVEV (reference sequence). The CDR3 loop is CASREQGATNEKLFF. The CDR3 DNA sequence: TGTGCCAGCAGGGAGCAGGGTGCAACTAATGAAAAACTGTTTTTT. The whole variable domain, filled in from reference TRBV27 and TRBJ1-4, reads EAQVTQNPRYLITVTGKKLTVTCSQNMNHEYMSWYRQDPGLGLRQIYYSMNVEVTDKGDVPEGYKVSRKEKRNFPLILESPSPNQTSLYFCASREQGATNEKLFFGSGTQLSVL.